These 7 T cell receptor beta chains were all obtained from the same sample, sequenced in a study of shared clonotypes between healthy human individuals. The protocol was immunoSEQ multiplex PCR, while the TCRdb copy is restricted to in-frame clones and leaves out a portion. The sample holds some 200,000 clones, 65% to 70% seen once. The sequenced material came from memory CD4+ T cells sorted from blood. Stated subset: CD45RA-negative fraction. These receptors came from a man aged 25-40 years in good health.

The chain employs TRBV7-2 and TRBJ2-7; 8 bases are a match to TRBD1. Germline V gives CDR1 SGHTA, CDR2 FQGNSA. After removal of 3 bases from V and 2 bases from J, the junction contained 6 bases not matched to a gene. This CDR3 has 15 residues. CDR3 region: CASSLTGTGAYEQYF. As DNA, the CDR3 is TGTGCCAGCAGCTTGACGGGGACAGGAGCCTACGAGCAGTACTTC.

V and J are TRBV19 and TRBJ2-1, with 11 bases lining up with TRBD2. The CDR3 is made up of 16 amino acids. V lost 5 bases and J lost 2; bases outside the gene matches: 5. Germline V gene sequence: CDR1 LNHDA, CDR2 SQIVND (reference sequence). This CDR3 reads CASSLAGGHPYNEQFF. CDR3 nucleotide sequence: TGTGCCAGTAGTTTAGCGGGAGGGCACCCCTACAATGAGCAGTTCTTC.

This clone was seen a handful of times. The CDR3 protein is CASSLEPRTGELFF. The CDR3 DNA sequence: TGTGCCAGCAGCTTAGAACCTAGGACCGGGGAGCTGTTTTTT. The chain has TRBV7-8 and TRBJ2-2; no definite D call. This CDR3 has 14 amino acids. The germline gives CDR1 SGHVS, CDR2 FQNEAQ. V lost 1 base to trimming and J lost 5 bases, with 8 bases between them.

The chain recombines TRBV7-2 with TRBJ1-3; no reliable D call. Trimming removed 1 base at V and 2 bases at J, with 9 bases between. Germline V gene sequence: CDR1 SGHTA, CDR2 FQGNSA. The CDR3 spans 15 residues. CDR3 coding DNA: TGTGCCAGCAGCTTAGTGGGTTCAGCTGGAAACACCATATATTTT. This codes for CASSLVGSAGNTIYF.

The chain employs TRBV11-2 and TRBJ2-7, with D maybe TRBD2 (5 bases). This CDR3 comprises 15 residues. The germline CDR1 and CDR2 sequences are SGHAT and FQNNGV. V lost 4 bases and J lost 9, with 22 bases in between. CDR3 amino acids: CASSSDYPIDSGQYF. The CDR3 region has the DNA TGTGCCAGCAGCTCCGACTATCCCATCGACTCGGGGCAGTACTTC.

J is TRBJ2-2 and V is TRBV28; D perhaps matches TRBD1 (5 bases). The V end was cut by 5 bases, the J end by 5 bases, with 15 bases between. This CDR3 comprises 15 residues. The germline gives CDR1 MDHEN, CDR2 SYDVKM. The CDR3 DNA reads TGTGCCAGCAGTCGAGACGCAGGGATAACCGGGGAGCTGTTTTTT. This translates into CASSRDAGITGELFF.

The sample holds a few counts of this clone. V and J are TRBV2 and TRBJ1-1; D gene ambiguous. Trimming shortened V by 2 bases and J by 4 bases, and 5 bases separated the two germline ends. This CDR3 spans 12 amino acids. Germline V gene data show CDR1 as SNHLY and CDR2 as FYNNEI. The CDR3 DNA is TGTGCCAGCAGTGAACATAGCACTGAAGCTTTCTTT. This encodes CASSEHSTEAFF.